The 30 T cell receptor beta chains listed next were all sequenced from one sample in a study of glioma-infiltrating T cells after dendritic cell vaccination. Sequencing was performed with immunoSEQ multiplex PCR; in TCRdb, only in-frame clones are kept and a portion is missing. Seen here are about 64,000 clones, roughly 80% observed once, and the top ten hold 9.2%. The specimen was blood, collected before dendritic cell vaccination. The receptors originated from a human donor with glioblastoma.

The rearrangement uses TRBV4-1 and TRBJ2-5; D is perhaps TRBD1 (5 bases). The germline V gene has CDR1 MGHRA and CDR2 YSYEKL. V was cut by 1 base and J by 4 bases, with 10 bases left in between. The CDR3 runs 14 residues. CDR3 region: CASSQVEGAETQYF. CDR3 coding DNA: TGCGCCAGCAGCCAAGTAGAAGGGGCAGAGACCCAGTACTTC.

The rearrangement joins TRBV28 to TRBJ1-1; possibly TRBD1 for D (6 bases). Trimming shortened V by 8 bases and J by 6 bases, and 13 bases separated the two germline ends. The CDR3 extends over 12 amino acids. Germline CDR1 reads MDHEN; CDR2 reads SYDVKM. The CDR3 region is CASGEGVAEAFF. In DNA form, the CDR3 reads TGTGCCAGCGGCGAGGGGGTCGCTGAAGCTTTCTTT. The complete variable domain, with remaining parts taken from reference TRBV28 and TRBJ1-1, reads DVKVTQSSRYLVKRTGEKVFLECVQDMDHENMFWYRQDPGLGLRLIYFSYDVKMKEKGDIPEGYSVSREKKERFSLILESASTNQTSMYLCASGEGVAEAFFGQGTRLTVV.

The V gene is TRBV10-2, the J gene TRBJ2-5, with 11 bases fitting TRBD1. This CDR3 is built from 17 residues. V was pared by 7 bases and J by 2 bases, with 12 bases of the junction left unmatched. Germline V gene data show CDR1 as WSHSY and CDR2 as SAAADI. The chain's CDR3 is CASTDITWDRGQETQYF. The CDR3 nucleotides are TGCGCCAGCACCGATATAACCTGGGACAGGGGGCAAGAGACCCAGTACTTC.

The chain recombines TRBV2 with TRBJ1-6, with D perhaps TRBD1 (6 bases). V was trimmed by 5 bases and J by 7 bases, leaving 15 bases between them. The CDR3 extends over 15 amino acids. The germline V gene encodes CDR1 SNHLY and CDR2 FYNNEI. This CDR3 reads CASSKTGFGNSPLHF. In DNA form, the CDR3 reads TGTGCCAGCAGTAAAACAGGGTTTGGAAATTCACCCCTCCACTTT. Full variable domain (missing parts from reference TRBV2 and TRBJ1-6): EPEVTQTPSHQVTQMGQEVILRCVPISNHLYFYWYRQILGQKVEFLVSFYNNEISEKSEIFDDQFSVERPDGSNFTLKIRSTKLEDSAMYFCASSKTGFGNSPLHFGNGTRLTVT.

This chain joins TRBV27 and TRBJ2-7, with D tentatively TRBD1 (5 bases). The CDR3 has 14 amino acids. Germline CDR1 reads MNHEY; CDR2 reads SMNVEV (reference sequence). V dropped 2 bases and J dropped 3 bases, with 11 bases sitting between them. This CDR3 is CASSLAGANYEQYF. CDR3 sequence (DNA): TGTGCCAGCAGTTTAGCTGGGGCGAACTACGAGCAGTACTTC.

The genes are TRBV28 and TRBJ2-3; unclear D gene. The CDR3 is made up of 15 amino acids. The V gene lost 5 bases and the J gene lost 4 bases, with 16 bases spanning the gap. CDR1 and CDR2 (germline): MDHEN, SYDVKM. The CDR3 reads CASSARESLADTQYF. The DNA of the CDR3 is TGTGCCAGCAGTGCCCGCGAATCCCTGGCAGATACGCAGTATTTT.

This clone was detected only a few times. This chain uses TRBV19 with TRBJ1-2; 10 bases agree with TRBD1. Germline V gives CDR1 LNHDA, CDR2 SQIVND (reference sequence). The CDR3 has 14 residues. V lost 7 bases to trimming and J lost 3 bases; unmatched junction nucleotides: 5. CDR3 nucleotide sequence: TGTGCCAGTACTCGGGACAGGGGTTACTATGGCTACACCTTC. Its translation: CASTRDRGYYGYTF.

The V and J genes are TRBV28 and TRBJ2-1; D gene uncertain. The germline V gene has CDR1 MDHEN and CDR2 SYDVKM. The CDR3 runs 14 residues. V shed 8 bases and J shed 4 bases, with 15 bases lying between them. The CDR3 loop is CASQVYSIYNEQFF. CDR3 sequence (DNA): TGTGCCAGCCAAGTTTACTCCATTTACAATGAGCAGTTCTTC.

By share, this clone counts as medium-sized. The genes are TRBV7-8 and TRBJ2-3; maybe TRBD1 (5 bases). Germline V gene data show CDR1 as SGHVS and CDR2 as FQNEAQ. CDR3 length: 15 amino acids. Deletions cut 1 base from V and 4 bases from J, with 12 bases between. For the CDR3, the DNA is TGTGCCAGCAGCTTAGAACCCGGACAACCAGATACGCAGTATTTT. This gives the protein CASSLEPGQPDTQYF.

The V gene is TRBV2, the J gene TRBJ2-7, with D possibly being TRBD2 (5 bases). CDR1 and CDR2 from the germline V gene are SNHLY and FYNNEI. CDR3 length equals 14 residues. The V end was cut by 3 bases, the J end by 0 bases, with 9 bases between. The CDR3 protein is CASSEQTNSYEQYF. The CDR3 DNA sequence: TGTGCCAGCAGTGAGCAGACTAACTCCTACGAGCAGTACTTC.

CDR3 sequence (DNA): TGTGCCAGCAGCTTAGAACAGGGTTCGGGAAACACCATATATTTT. Translating gives CASSLEQGSGNTIYF. This rearrangement joins TRBV7-2 to TRBJ1-3; a weak D match, TRBD1 (6 bases). The CDR3 length is 15 residues. Trimming removed 1 base from V and 4 bases from J, with 11 bases in between. CDR1 and CDR2 (germline): SGHTA, FQGNSA.

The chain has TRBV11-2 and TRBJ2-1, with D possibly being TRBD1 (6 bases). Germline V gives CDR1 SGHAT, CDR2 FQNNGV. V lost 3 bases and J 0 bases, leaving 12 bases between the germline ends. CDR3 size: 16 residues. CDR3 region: CASSFYGTSSYNEQFF. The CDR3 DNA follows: TGTGCCAGCAGCTTTTACGGGACATCCTCCTACAATGAGCAGTTCTTC.

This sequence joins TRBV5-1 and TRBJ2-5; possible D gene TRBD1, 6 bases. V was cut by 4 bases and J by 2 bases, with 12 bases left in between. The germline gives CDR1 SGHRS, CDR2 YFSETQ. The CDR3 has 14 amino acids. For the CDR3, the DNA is TGCGCCAGCAGCCCCGGGCAGGGGCAAGAGACCCAGTACTTC. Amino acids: CASSPGQGQETQYF.

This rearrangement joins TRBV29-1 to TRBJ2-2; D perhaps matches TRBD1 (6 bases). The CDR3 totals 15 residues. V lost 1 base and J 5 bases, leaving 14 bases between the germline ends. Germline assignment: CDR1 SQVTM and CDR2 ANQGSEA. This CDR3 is CSVEVSQGWTGELFF. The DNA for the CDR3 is TGCAGCGTTGAAGTATCACAGGGATGGACCGGGGAGCTGTTTTTT.

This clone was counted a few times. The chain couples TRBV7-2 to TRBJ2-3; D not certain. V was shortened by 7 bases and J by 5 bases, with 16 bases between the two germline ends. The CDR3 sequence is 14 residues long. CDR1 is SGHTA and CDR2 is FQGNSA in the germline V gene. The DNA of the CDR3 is TGTGCCAGCACCGCGGTTAGTTCCCGAGATACGCAGTATTTT. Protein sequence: CASTAVSSRDTQYF.

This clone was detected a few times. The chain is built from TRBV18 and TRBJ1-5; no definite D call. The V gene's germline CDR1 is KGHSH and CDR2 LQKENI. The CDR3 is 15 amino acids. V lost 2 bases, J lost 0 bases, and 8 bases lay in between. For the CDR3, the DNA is TGTGCCAGCTCACCAAGCGCGTATAGCAATCAGCCCCAGCATTTT. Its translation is CASSPSAYSNQPQHF.

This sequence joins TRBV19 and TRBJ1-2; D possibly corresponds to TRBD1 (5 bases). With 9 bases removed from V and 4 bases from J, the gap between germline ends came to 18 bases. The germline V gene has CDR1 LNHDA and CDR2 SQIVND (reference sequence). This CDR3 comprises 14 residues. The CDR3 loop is CASVTGGRIYGYTF. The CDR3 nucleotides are TGTGCCAGCGTTACGGGGGGTCGGATCTATGGCTACACCTTC.

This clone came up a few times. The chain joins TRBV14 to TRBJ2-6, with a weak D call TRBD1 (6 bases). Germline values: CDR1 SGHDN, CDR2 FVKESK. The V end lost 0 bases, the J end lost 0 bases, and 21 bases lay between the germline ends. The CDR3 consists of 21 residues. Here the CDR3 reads CASSQEIRGWGPSSGANVLTF. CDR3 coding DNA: TGTGCCAGCAGCCAAGAAATCAGGGGTTGGGGCCCGTCCTCTGGGGCCAACGTCCTGACTTTC.

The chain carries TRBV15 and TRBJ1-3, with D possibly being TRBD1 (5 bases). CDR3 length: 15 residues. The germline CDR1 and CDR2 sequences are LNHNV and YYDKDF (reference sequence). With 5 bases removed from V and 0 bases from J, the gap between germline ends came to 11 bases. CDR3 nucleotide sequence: TGTGCCACCAGCTCCTGGGGGGGCTCTGGAAACACCATATATTTT. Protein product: CATSSWGGSGNTIYF.

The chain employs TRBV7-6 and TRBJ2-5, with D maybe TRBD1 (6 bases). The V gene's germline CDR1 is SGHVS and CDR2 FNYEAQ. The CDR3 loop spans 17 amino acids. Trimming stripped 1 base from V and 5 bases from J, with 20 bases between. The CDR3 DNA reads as TGTGCCAGCAGCTTAGAGGGGGTATGGCGCCGGGTGGAGACCCAGTACTTC. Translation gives CASSLEGVWRRVETQYF.

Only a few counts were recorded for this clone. CDR3 loop: CAWSVSTGREQYF. CDR3 in DNA: TGTGCCTGGAGTGTATCGACAGGGAGAGAGCAGTACTTC. The V and J genes are TRBV30 and TRBJ2-7; 7 positions agree with TRBD1. This CDR3 is 13 amino acids long. The J segment lost 7 bases and the V segment lost 0 bases, leaving 6 bases of the junction unmatched. CDR1 and CDR2 (germline): GTSNPN, SVGIG (reference sequence).

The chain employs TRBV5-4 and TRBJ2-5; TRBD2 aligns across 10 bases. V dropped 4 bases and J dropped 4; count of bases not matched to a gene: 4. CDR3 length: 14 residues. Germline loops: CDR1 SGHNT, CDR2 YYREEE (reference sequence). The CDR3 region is CASSHSGGRETQYF. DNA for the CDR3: TGTGCCAGCAGCCATAGCGGGGGGAGAGAGACCCAGTACTTC.

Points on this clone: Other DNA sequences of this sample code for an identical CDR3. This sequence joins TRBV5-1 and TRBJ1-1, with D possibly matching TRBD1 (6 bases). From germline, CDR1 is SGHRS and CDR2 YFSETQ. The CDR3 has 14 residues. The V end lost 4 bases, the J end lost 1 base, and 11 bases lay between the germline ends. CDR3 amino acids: CASSLGQQNTEAFF. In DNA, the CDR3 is TGCGCCAGCAGCCTAGGACAGCAGAACACTGAAGCTTTCTTT.

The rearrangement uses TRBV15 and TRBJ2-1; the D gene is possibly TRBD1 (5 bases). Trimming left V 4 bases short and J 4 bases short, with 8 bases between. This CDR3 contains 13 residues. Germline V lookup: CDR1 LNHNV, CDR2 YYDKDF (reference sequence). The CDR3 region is CATSTPGYNEQFF. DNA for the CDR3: TGTGCCACCAGCACGCCAGGGTACAATGAGCAGTTCTTC.

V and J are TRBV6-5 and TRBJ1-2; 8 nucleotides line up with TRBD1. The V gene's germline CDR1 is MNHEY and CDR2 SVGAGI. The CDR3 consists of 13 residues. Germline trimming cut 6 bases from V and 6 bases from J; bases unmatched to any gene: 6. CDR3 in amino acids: CASREQGVDGYTF. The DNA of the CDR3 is TGTGCCAGCAGAGAACAGGGGGTGGATGGCTACACCTTC.

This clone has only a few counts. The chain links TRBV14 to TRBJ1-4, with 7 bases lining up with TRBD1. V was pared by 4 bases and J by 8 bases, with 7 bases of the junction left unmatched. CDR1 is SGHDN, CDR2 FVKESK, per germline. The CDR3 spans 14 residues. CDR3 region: CASSPRQGGEKLFF. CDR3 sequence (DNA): TGTGCCAGCAGCCCGCGACAGGGTGGAGAAAAACTGTTTTTT.

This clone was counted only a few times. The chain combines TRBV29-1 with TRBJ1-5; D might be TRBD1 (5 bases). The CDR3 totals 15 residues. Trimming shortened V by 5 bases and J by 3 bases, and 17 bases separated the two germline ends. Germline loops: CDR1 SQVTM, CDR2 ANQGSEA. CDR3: CSVTISTGPNQPQHF. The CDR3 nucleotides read TGCAGCGTTACAATCTCTACAGGTCCCAATCAGCCCCAGCATTTT.

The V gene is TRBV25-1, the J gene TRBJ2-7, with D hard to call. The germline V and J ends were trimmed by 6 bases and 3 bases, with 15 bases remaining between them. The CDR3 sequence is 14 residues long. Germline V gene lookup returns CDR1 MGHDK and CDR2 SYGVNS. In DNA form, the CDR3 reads TGTGCCAGCAGGCAATCAGGTGGCGACTACGAGCAGTACTTC. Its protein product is CASRQSGGDYEQYF.

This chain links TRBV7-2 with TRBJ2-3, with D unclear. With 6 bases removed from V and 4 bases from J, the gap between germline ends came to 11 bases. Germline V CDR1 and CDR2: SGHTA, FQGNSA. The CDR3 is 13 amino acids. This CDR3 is CASRSWLADTQYF. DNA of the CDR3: TGTGCCAGCAGGTCATGGCTGGCAGATACGCAGTATTTT.

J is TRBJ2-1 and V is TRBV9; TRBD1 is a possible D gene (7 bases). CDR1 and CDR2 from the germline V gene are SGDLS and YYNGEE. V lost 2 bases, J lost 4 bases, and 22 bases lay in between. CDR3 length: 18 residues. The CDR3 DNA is TGTGCCAGCAGCGTTTCGGGCGGAGGGGGACAGTTTTACAATGAGCAGTTCTTC. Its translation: CASSVSGGGGQFYNEQFF.